Listed below are T cell receptor beta chains from one sample, sequenced in a study of T cells after yellow fever vaccination. From the 5' RACE reads, TCRdb called clonotypes with MiXCR, one entry per CDR3 protein. The sample shows roughly 56,000 distinct CDR3 sequences, approximately 5.5% of them seen only once. The starting material was PBMCs, either bulk or a sorted T-cell subset (CD4+, CD8+, memory, or dextramer-sorted; not recorded which), obtained on the day of the yellow fever booster vaccination. These receptors originate from a man between 18 and 35 years old who received the YFV17D yellow fever vaccine. CDR3s include the opening cysteine and the closing phenylalanine or tryptophan. Fields, in order: D gene, V gene, clone size, J gene, CDR3 protein. The D gene is left open where the match is weak. The size field is filled for only some rows; it gives once, few, many or a size class.

d_call: -; v_call: TRBV5-1; clone_size: few; j_call: TRBJ1-2; cdr3_aa: CASSLARSNYGYTF
d_call: TRBD1; v_call: TRBV6-2/TRBV6-3; clone_size: few; j_call: TRBJ1-1; cdr3_aa: CASSLRDRGREDTTEAFF
d_call: -; v_call: TRBV27; clone_size: many; j_call: TRBJ2-1; cdr3_aa: CASSPYNNEQFF
d_call: TRBD2; v_call: TRBV7-3; clone_size: few; j_call: TRBJ2-1; cdr3_aa: CASSSTSRAYNEQFF
d_call: -; v_call: TRBV12-3/TRBV12-4; clone_size: many; j_call: TRBJ1-3; cdr3_aa: CASSLWGKSGNTIYF
d_call: -; v_call: TRBV6-2/TRBV6-3; clone_size: many; j_call: TRBJ1-1; cdr3_aa: CASSYPTRTEAFF
d_call: TRBD1; v_call: TRBV27; clone_size: -; j_call: TRBJ2-7; cdr3_aa: CASSPGTGILYEQYF
d_call: -; v_call: TRBV6-2/TRBV6-3; clone_size: many; j_call: TRBJ2-7; cdr3_aa: CASSSPGGGLYEQYF
d_call: TRBD1; v_call: TRBV12-3/TRBV12-4; clone_size: many; j_call: TRBJ2-3; cdr3_aa: CASTRRDRVTDTQYF
d_call: TRBD2; v_call: TRBV7-9; clone_size: many; j_call: TRBJ2-1; cdr3_aa: CASSLYVGTRPPNEQFF
d_call: -; v_call: TRBV11-2; clone_size: many; j_call: TRBJ2-1; cdr3_aa: CASSLTTYNEQFF
d_call: -; v_call: TRBV14; clone_size: few; j_call: TRBJ1-2; cdr3_aa: CASSHLGGDEHGYTF
d_call: TRBD2; v_call: TRBV7-2; clone_size: many; j_call: TRBJ2-1; cdr3_aa: CASSSGLAGVLSSYNEQFF
d_call: -; v_call: TRBV9; clone_size: many; j_call: TRBJ2-3; cdr3_aa: CASNGRGLTDTQYF
d_call: -; v_call: TRBV7-2; clone_size: many; j_call: TRBJ2-7; cdr3_aa: CASSFPGSYEQYF
d_call: TRBD2; v_call: TRBV3-1; clone_size: few; j_call: TRBJ2-1; cdr3_aa: CASSQGGLAGGPYNEQFF
d_call: -; v_call: TRBV12-3/TRBV12-4; clone_size: few; j_call: TRBJ1-2; cdr3_aa: CASSSYGRADSNYGYTF
d_call: -; v_call: TRBV5-1; clone_size: few; j_call: TRBJ2-3; cdr3_aa: CASSPGWGDDTQYF
d_call: TRBD2; v_call: TRBV4-3; clone_size: -; j_call: TRBJ2-6; cdr3_aa: CASSQDGLAGGISGANVLTF
d_call: TRBD2; v_call: TRBV19; clone_size: many; j_call: TRBJ2-1; cdr3_aa: CASSISLAGGQEEQFF
d_call: TRBD2; v_call: TRBV5-1; clone_size: few; j_call: TRBJ2-5; cdr3_aa: CASSDPSGGPGETQYF
d_call: -; v_call: TRBV7-9; clone_size: few; j_call: TRBJ1-4; cdr3_aa: CASSQNGLLNEKLFF
d_call: -; v_call: TRBV7-6; clone_size: many; j_call: TRBJ2-3; cdr3_aa: CASSLFGQPTDTQYF
d_call: -; v_call: TRBV18; clone_size: few; j_call: TRBJ1-1; cdr3_aa: CASSPTGSMNTEAFF